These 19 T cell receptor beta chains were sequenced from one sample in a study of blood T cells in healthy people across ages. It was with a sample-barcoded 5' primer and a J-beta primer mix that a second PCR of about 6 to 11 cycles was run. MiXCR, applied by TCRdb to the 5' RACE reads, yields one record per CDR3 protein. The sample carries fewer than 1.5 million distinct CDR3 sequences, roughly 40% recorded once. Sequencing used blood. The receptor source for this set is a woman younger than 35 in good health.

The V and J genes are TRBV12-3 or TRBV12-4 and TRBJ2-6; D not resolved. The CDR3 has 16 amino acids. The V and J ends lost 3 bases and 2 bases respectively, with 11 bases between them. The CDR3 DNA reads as TGTGCCAGCAGTTTGTCAGGATCGCCTGGGGCCAACGTCCTGACTTTC. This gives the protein CASSLSGSPGANVLTF.

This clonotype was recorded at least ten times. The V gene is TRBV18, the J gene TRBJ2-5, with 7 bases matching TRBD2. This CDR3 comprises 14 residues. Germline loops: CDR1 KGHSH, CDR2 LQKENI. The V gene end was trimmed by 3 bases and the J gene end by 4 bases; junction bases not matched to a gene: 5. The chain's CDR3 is CASSPGLGGETQYF. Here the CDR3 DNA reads TGTGCCAGCTCACCTGGACTAGGCGGAGAGACCCAGTACTTC.

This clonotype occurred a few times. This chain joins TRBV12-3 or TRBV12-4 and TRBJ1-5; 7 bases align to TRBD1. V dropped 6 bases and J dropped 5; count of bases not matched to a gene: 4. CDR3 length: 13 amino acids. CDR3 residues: CASRRTGDQPQHF. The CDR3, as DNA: TGTGCCAGCAGGAGGACAGGAGATCAGCCCCAGCATTTT.

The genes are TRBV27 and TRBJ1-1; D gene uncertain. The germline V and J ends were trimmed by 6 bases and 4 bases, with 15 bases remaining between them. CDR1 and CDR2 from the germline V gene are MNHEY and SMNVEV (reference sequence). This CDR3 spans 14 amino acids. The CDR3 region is CASSLDGRRTEAFF. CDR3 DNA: TGTGCCAGCAGCCTGGACGGCCGGCGCACTGAAGCTTTCTTT.

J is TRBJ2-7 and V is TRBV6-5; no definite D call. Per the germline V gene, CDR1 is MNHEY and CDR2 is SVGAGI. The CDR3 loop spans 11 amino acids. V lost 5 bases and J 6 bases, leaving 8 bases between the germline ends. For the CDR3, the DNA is TGTGCCAGCAGTACCCCCGGCGAGCAGTACTTC. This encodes CASSTPGEQYF.

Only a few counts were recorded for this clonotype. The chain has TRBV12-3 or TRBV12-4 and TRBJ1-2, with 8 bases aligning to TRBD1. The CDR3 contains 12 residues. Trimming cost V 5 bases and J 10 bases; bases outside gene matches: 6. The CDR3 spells CASSGGQVVYTF. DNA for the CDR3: TGTGCCAGCAGTGGGGGACAGGTGGTCTACACCTTC.

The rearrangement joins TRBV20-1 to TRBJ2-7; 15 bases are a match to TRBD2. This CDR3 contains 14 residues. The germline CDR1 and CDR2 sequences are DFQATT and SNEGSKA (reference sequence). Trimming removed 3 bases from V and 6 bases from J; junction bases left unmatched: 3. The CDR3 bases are TGCAGTGCTAGGGAGGGACTAGCGGGAGGCGAGCAGTACTTC. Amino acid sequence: CSAREGLAGGEQYF.

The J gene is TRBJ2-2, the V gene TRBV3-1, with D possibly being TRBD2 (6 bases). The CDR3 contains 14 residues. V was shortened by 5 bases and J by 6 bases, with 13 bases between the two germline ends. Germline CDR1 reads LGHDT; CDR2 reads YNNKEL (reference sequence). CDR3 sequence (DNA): TGTGCCAGCAGCTACGGAGGGGTAGCCGGGGAGCTGTTTTTT. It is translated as CASSYGGVAGELFF.

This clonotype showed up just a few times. DNA for the CDR3: TGTGCCAGCAGCCTCTACTCGGATCCCTACGAGCAGTACTTC. This codes for CASSLYSDPYEQYF. The rearrangement joins TRBV7-9 to TRBJ2-7; D is uncertain. Per the germline V gene, CDR1 is SEHNR and CDR2 is FQNEAQ (reference sequence). V lost 5 bases and J lost 2, with 13 bases in between. The CDR3 has 14 amino acids.

The DNA for the CDR3 is TGCGCCACCGTCGTAGCGGGCAGCTCCTACGAGCAGTACTTC. It specifies CATVVAGSSYEQYF. The chain couples TRBV10-2 to TRBJ2-7, with TRBD2 matching 7 bases. This CDR3 has 14 amino acids. J was trimmed by 0 bases and V by 10 bases; bases with no gene match: 9. Germline V gene lookup returns CDR1 WSHSY and CDR2 SAAADI.

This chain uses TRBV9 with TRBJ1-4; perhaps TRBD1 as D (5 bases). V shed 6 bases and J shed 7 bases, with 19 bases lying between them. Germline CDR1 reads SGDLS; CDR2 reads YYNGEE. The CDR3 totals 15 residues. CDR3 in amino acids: CASTTLGGVGEKLFF. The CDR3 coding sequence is TGTGCCAGCACCACTCTGGGAGGGGTGGGTGAAAAACTGTTTTTT.

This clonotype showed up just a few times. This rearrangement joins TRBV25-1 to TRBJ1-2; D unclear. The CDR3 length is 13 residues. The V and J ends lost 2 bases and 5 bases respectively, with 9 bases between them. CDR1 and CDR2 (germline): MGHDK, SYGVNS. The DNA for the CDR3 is TGTGCCAGCAGTGAACGGGGATTGTATGGCTACACCTTC. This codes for CASSERGLYGYTF.

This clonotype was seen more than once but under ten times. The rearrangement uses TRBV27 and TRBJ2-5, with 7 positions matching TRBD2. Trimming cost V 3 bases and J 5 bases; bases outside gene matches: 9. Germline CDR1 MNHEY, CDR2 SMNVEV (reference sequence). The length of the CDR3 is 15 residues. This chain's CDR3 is CASSFASGARETQYF. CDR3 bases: TGTGCCAGCAGTTTCGCAAGCGGGGCGCGGGAGACCCAGTACTTC.

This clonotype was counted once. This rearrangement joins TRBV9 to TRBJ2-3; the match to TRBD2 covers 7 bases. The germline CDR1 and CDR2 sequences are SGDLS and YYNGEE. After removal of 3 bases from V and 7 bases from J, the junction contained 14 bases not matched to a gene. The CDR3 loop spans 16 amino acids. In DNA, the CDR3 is TGTGCCAGCAGCGCAGGAGAGTGGGCGGGAGCGAATACGCAGTATTTT. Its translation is CASSAGEWAGANTQYF. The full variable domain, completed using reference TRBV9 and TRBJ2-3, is DSGVTQTPKHLITATGQRVTLRCSPRSGDLSVYWYQQSLDQGLQFLIQYYNGEERAKGNILERFSAQQFPDLHSELNLSSLELGDSALYFCASSAGEWAGANTQYFGPGTRLTVL.

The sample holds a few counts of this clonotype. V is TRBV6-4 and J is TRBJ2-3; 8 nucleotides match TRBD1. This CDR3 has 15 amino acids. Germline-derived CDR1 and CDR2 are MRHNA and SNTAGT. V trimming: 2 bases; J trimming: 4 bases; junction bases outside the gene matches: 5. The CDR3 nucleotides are TGTGCCAGCAGTGACGTGGGCAGGGGGCCAGATACGCAGTATTTT. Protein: CASSDVGRGPDTQYF.

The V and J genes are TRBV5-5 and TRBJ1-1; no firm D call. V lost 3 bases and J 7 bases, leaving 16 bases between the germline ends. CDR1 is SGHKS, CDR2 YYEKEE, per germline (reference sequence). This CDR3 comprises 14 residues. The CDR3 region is CASSSGVAGGEAFF. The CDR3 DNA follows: TGTGCCAGCAGCTCCGGGGTAGCGGGAGGTGAAGCTTTCTTT.

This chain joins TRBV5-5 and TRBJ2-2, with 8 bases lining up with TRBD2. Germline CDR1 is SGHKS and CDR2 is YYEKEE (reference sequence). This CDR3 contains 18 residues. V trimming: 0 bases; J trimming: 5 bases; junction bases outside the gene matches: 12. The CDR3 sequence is CASSLVVSGGFETGELFF. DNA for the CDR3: TGTGCCAGCAGCTTGGTGGTTTCGGGAGGGTTCGAGACCGGGGAGCTGTTTTTT.

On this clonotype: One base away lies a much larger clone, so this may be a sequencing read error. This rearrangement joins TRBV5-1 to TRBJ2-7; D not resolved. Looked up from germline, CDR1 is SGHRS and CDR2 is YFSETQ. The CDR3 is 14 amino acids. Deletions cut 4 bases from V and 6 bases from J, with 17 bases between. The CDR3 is CASSVNHIMGEQYF. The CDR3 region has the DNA TGCGCCAGCAGCGTTAACCACATCATGGGCGAGCAGTACTTC. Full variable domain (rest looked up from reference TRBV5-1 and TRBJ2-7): KAGVTQTPRYLIKTRGQQVTLSCSPISGHRSVSWYQQTPGQGLQFLFEYFSETQRNKGNFPGRFSGRQFSNSRSEMNVSTLELGDSALYLCASSVNHIMGEQYFGPGTRLTVT.

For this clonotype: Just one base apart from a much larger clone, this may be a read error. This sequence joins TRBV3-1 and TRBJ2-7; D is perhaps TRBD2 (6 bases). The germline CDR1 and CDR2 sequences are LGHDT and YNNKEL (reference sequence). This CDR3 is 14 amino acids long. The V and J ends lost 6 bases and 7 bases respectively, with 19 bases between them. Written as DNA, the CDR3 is TGTGCCAGCAGTGATAACTTTAGCGGCAATGAGCAGTACTTC. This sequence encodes CASSDNFSGNEQYF.